Sequencing of this T cell receptor (beta chain) was carried out in a study of T cells in Graves' hyperthyroidism and ophthalmopathy. The CDR3 extends over 13 amino acids. CDR1 MNHGY and CDR2 SVAAGI come from the germline V gene. With 2 bases removed from V and 6 bases from J, the gap between germline ends came to 8 bases. The table lists this clonotype with a few counts. TCR beta CDR3 regions were amplified from RNA transcripts. TCR CDR3 regions were first amplified by RT-PCR with HTBI primers. From the multiplex PCR reads, TCRdb called clonotypes with MiXCR, one entry per CDR3 protein. The table includes hundreds of thousands of distinct CDR3 sequences, around 20% detected once.

This TCR was sampled from a man aged 25 to 40 with Graves' ophthalmopathy. The specimen was blood. The genes are TRBV6-9 and TRBJ2-1; perhaps D is TRBD1 or TRBD2 (5 bases each). Here the CDR3 reads CASSYPGTNEQFF. The CDR3 region has the DNA TGTGCCAGCAGTTATCCAGGGACCAATGAGCAGTTCTTC.